What follows describes a single T cell receptor (beta chain). Documented time point: pre-treatment sample, taken before nivolumab and TIL therapy. Pleural nodules or supraclavicular lymph nodes made up most of the excised metastases sampled. This was the immunoSEQ v3 assay. TCRdb keeps only in-frame clones here, not all; method: immunoSEQ multiplex PCR. The data show some 90,000 clones, less than 70% seen once. The data are from a study of TIL therapy for anti-PD-1-resistant metastatic lung cancer. Trimming removed 5 bases at V and 7 bases at J, with 15 bases between. The CDR3 covers 14 residues. The germline V gene encodes CDR1 SNHLY and CDR2 FYNNEI.

The chain uses TRBV2 and TRBJ2-1; unclear D gene. This TCR was recovered from a person aged 25-85 years with non-small cell lung cancer. Source: tumor tissue, taken at baseline. In DNA form, the CDR3 reads TGTGCCAGCAGTTTGACCTTTCCGGTAAATGAGCAGTTCTTC. It yields the protein CASSLTFPVNEQFF. The full variable domain, rest sourced from reference TRBV2 and TRBJ2-1, is EPEVTQTPSHQVTQMGQEVILRCVPISNHLYFYWYRQILGQKVEFLVSFYNNEISEKSEIFDDQFSVERPDGSNFTLKIRSTKLEDSAMYFCASSLTFPVNEQFFGPGTRLTVL.